The T cell receptor (beta chain) described here comes from a study of T cells after yellow fever vaccination (dated by TCRdb to between 2019 and 2020). Regarding the complete study: The SMART-Seq v4 Ultra Low Input RNA kit was used to prepare libraries from fractions with low cell numbers. Two healthy male donors, one aged 18 to 29 and one aged 30 to 40 years, made up the cohort. To follow T-cell clones before and after both primary and booster YFV17D yellow fever vaccination, bulk TCR alpha and beta repertoires underwent longitudinal sequencing. Bulk PBMC replicates and cell subsets were isolated from blood drawn at multiple timepoints before and after both primary and secondary immunization.

This clonotype was recorded at least ten times. Its target antigen remains unknown. It has no much larger one-base neighbor in the sample; base qualities were not kept. The paper's findings and limits, for the study overall: Because the study included only two donors, the extent to which the findings can be generalized is limited. After the booster, most clones that had expanded after primary vaccination were detected again (nearly 98% of CD4 and about 88% of CD8), suggesting broad maintenance of memory. The secondary T-cell response was weaker than the primary response but faster, peaking on day 5 instead of day 15. Because abundant contaminating clonotypes from the bulk population could be contained in FACS-sorted repertoires, computational filtering was required. A small share of clonotypes occurred in both CD4 and CD8 compartments, likely arising from convergent recombination.

TCR cDNA was synthesized by 5'RACE template switching, which introduced a universal primer site and unique molecular identifiers. cDNA synthesis was primed from both the TCR alpha and TCR beta constant segments. Library amplification involved two PCR steps, and the second step added sample barcodes and sequencing adapters. Libraries were sequenced on Illumina HiSeq 2500 (2x100 bp) or NovaSeq (2x150 bp). On the study's bioinformatics: MIGEC handled demultiplexing of reads and collapsing into UMI consensus sequences, while MiXCR performed V(D)J alignment. Using edgeR on replicate PBMC samples, clonotypes were called vaccine-responding if FDR was below 0.01 and the log2 fold change was above 5 up to day 15. Each bulk clonotype received a CD4 or CD8 identity based on whether the sequenced CD4 or CD8 repertoire contained that clonotype at higher abundance. TCRdb took the public reads, trimmed them with fastp at Q25, ran MiXCR for clone calling and kept in-frame beta chains. Entries that share a CDR3 protein sequence are merged under the most common genes and DNA. The V and J calls reflect TCRdb's pipeline rather than the authors' work. Present in this sample are 350,000 to 450,000 distinct CDR3 sequences, 6.2% of which were seen just once. The ten largest clones capture 15% of the sample.

CDR1 and CDR2 are drawn from the germline V gene (reference sequence): SGHKS, YYEKEE. The CDR3 covers 16 residues, taking in both the cysteine and the phenylalanine. The CDR3 DNA has 48 bases and is translated from base 1. Between the V and J ends, shortened by 1 base and 0 bases respectively, the junction contains 11 bases. Explained via the paper, the treatment or condition label denotes: live attenuated yellow fever vaccine strain. At each blood-draw timepoint, two biological replicates of bulk PBMCs were obtained. PBMCs were isolated from peripheral blood using a standard Ficoll-Paque protocol. TriZol was used to extract RNA from bulk PBMCs, CD4 and CD8 fractions, and dextramer-positive and dextramer-negative fractions.

The V and J genes are TRBV5-5 and TRBJ2-1; the D gene identity is not certain. The receptor was isolated from a man younger than 40 who received the YFV17D yellow fever vaccine. The input for sequencing was PBMCs, taken 5 days after the yellow fever booster vaccination. The DNA is as follows: TGTGCCAGCAGCTTGTCGTTGGACCACTCCTACAATGAGCAGTTCTTC. Its protein reads: CASSLSLDHSYNEQFF.